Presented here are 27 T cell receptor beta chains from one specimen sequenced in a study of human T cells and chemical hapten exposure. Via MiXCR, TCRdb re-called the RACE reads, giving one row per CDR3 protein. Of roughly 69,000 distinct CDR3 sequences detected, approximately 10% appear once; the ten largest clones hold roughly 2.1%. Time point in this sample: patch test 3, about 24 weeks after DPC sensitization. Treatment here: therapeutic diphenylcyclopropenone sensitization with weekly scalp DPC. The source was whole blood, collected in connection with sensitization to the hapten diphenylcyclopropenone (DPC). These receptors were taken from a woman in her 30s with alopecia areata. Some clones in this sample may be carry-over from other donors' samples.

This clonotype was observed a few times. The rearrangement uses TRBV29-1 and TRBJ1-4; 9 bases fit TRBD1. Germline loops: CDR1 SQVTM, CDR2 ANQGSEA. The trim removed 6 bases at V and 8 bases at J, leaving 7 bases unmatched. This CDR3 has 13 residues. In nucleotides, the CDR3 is TGCAGCGTGGAACAGGGGGCCCGGGAAAAACTGTTTTTT. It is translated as CSVEQGAREKLFF.

CDR3 bases: TGTGCCAGCAGCTCTACCCCCTGGGGTGGCACCGGGGAGCTGTTTTTT. Translating it yields CASSSTPWGGTGELFF. This chain uses TRBV7-8 with TRBJ2-2, with unresolved D. Germline CDR1 SGHVS, CDR2 FQNEAQ. V was pared by 4 bases and J by 4 bases, with 16 bases between. The CDR3 is 16 amino acids.

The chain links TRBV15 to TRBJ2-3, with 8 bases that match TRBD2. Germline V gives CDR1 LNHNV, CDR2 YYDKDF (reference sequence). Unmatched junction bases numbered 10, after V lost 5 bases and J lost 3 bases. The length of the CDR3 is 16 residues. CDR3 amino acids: CATSPPGSGTTDTQYF. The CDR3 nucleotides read TGTGCCACCAGCCCCCCGGGTAGCGGGACAACAGATACGCAGTATTTT. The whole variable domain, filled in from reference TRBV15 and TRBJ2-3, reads DAMVIQNPRYQVTQFGKPVTLSCSQTLNHNVMYWYQQKSSQAPKLLFHYYDKDFNNEADTPDNFQSRRPNTSFCFLDIRSPGLGDTAMYLCATSPPGSGTTDTQYFGPGTRLTVL.

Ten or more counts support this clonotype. This chain's CDR3 is CASSQERGLGTEAFF. The CDR3, as DNA: TGTGCCAGCAGCCAAGAAAGAGGGTTGGGGACTGAAGCTTTCTTT. V usage is TRBV4-2 and J usage is TRBJ1-1; unclear D gene. The CDR3 spans 15 residues. V was trimmed by 0 bases and J by 5 bases, leaving 13 bases between them. From germline, CDR1 is LGHNA and CDR2 YNFKEQ.

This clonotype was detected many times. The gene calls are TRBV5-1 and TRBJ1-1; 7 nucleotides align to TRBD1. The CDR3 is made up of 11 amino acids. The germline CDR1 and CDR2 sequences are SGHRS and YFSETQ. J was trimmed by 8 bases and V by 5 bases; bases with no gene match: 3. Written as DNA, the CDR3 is TGCGCCAGCAGGGGACAGAGGGAAGCTTTCTTT. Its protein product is CASRGQREAFF.

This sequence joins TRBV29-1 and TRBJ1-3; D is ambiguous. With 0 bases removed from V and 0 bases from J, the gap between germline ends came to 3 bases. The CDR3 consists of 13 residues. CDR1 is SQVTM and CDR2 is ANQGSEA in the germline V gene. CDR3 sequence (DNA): TGCAGCGTTGAAGAATTCTCTGGAAACACCATATATTTT. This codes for CSVEEFSGNTIYF.

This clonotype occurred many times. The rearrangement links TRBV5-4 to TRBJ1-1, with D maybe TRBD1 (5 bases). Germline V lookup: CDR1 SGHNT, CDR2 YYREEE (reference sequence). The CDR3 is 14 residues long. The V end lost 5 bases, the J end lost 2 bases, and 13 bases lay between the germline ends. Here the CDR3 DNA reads TGTGCCAGCAGACTGGGGACGGCAAACACTGAAGCTTTCTTT. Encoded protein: CASRLGTANTEAFF.

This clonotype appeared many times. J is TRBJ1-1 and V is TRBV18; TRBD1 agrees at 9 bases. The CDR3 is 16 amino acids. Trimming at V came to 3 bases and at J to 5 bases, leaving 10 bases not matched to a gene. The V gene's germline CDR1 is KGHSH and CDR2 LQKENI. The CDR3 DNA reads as TGTGCCAGCTCACCTACATTGACAGGGGGGCGGACTGAAGCTTTCTTT. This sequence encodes CASSPTLTGGRTEAFF. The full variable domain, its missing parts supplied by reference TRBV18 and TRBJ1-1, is NAGVMQNPRHLVRRRGQEARLRCSPMKGHSHVYWYRQLPEEGLKFMVYLQKENIIDESGMPKERFSAEFPKEGPSILRIQQVVRGDSAAYFCASSPTLTGGRTEAFFGQGTRLTVV.

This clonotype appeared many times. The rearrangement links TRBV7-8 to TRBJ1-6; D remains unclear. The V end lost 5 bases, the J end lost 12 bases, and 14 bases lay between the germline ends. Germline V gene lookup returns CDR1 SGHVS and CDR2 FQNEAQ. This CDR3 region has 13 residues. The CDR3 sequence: CASSPRVSLPLHF. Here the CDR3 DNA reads TGTGCCAGCAGCCCGCGGGTTAGCCTACCCCTCCACTTT.

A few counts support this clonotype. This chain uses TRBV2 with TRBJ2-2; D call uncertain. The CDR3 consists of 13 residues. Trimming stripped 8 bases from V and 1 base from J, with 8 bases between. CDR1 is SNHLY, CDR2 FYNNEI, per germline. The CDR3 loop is CASARENTGELFF. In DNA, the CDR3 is TGTGCCAGCGCCCGCGAGAACACCGGGGAGCTGTTTTTT.

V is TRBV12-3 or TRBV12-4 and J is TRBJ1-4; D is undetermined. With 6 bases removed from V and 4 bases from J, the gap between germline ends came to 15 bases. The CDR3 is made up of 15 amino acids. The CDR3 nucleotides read TGTGCCAGCAGCCCGGGTAGGTGGGGTAATGAAAAACTGTTTTTT. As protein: CASSPGRWGNEKLFF.

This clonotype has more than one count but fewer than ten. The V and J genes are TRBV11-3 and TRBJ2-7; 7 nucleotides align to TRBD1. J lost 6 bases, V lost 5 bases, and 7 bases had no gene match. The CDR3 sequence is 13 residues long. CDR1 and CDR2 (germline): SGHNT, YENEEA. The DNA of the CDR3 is TGTGCCAGCAGCAAAGGGGACAGTTTCGAGCAGTACTTC. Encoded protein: CASSKGDSFEQYF.

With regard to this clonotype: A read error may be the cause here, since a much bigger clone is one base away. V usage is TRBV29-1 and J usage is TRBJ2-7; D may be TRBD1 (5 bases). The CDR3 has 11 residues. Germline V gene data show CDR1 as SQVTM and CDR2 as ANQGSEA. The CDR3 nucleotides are TGCAGATCCCCAGGGTACTACGAGCAGTACTTC. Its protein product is CRSPGYYEQYF.

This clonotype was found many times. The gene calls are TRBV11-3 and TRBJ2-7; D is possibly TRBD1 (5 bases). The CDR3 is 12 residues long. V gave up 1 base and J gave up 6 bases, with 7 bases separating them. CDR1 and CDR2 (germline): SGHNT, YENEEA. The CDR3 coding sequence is TGTGCCAGCAGCTTAGCAGGGTCCGAGCAGTACTTC. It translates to CASSLAGSEQYF.

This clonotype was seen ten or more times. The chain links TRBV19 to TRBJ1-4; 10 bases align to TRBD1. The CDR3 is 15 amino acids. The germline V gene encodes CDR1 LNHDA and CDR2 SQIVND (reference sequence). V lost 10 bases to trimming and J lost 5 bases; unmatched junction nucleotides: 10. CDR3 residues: CATSSPGQGNEKLFF. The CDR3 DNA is TGTGCCACATCCTCACCGGGACAGGGGAATGAAAAACTGTTTTTT.

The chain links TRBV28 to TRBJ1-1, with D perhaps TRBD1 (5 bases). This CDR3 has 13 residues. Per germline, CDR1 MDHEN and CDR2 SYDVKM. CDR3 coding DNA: TGTGCAGCCCACAAGGGACGAAACACTGAAGCTTTCTTT. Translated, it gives CAAHKGRNTEAFF.

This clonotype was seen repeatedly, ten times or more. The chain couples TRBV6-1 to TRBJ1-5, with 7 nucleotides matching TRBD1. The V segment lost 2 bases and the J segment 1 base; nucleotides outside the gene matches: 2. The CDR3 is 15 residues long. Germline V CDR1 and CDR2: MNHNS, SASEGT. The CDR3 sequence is CASSEQTGSNQPQHF. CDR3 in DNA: TGTGCCAGCAGTGAACAGACAGGGAGCAATCAGCCCCAGCATTTT.

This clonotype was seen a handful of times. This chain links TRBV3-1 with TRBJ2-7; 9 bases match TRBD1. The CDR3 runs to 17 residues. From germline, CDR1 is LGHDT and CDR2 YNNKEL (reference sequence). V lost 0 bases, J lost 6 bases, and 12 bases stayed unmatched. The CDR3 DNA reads TGTGCCAGCAGCCAAGATCTGCCCGGGACAGGGCTAAGCGAGCAGTACTTC. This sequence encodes CASSQDLPGTGLSEQYF.

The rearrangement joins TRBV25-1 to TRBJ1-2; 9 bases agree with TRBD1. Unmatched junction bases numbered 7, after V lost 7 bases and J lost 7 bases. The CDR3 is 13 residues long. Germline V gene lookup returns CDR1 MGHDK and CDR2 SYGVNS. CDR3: CASMGGQGFGYTF. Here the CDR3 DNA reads TGTGCCAGCATGGGGGGACAGGGATTTGGCTACACCTTC.

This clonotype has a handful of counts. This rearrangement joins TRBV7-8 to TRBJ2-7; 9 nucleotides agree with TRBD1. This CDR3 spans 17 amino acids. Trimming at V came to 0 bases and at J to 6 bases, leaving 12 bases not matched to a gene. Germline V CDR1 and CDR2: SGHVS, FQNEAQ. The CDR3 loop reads CASSLAVGTGIPREQYF. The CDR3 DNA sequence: TGTGCCAGCAGCTTAGCAGTTGGGACAGGGATACCCCGCGAGCAGTACTTC.

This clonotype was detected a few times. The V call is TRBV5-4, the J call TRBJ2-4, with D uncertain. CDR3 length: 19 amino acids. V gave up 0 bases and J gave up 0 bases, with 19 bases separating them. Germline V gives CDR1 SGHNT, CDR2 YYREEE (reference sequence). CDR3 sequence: CASSLGRPGSHLAKNIQYF. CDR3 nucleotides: TGTGCCAGCAGCTTGGGGCGGCCGGGCAGCCACTTAGCCAAAAACATTCAGTACTTC. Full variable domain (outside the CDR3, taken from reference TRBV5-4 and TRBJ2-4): ETGVTQSPTHLIKTRGQQVTLRCSSQSGHNTVSWYQQALGQGPQFIFQYYREEENGRGNFPPRFSGLQFPNYSSELNVNALELDDSALYLCASSLGRPGSHLAKNIQYFGAGTRLSVL.

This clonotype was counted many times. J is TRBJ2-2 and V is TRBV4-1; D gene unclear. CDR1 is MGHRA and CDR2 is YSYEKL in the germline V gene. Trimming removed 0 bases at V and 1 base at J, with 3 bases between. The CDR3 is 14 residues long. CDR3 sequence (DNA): TGCGCCAGCAGCCAAGAGCAGAACACCGGGGAGCTGTTTTTT. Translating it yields CASSQEQNTGELFF.

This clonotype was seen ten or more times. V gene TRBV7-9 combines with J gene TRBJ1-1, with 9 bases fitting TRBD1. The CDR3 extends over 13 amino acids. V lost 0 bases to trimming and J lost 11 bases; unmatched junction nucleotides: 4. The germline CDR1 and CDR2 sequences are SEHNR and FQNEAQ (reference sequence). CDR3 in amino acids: CASSLAGQGQAFF. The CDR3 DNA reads TGTGCCAGCAGCTTAGCGGGACAGGGTCAGGCTTTCTTT. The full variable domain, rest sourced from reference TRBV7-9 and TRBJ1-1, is DTGVSQNPRHKITKRGQNVTFRCDPISEHNRLYWYRQTLGQGPEFLTYFQNEAQLEKSRLLSDRFSAERPKGSFSTLEIQRTEQGDSAMYLCASSLAGQGQAFFGQGTRLTVV.

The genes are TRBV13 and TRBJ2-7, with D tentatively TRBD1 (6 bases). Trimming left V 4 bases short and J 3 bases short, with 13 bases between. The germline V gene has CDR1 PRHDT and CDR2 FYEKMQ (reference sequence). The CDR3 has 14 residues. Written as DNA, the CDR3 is TGTGCCAGCAGCTCCGGGACAATTTTCTACGAGCAGTACTTC. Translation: CASSSGTIFYEQYF.

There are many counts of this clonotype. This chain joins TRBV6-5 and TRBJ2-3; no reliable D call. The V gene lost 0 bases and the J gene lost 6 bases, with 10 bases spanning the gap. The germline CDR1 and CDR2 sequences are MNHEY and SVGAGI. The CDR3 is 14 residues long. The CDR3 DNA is TGTGCCAGCAGTTACTCGACTCCGGCGGATACGCAGTATTTT. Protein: CASSYSTPADTQYF.

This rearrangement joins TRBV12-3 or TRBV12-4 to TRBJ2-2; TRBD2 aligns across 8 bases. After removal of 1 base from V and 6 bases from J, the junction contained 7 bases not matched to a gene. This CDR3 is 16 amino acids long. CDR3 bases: TGTGCCAGCAGTTTAGTGTTGGGACTAGGGCCCGGGGAGCTGTTTTTT. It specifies CASSLVLGLGPGELFF.

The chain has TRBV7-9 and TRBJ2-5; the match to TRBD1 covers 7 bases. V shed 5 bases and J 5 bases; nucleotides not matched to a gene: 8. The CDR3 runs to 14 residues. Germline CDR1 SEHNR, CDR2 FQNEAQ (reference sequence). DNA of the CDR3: TGTGCCAGCAGCCCGACAGGGTACGTGGAGACCCAGTACTTC. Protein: CASSPTGYVETQYF.